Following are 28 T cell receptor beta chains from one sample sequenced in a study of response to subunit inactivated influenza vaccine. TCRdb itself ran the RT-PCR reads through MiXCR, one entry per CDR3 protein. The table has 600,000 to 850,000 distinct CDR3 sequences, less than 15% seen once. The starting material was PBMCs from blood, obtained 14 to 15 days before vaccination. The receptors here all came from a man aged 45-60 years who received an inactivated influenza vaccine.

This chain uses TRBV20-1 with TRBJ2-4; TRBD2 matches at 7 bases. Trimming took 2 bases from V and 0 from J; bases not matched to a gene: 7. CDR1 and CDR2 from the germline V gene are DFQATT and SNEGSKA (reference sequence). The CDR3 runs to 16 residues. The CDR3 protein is CSARSASGLAKNIQYF. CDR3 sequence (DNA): TGCAGTGCTAGATCGGCTAGCGGACTAGCCAAAAACATTCAGTACTTC.

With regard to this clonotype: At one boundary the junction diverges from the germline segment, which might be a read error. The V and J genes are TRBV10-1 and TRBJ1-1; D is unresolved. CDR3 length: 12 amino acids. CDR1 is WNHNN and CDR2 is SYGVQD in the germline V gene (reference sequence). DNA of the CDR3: TGCCCCAGCAGTGAACCTTCAGAAGAAGCTTTCTTT. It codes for CPSSEPSEEAFF.

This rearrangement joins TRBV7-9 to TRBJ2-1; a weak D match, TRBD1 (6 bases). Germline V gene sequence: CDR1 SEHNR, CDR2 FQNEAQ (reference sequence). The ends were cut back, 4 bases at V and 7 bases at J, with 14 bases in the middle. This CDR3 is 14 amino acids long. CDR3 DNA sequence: TGTGCCAGCAGCTCCGCCCTAACAGGGAATGAGCAGTTCTTC. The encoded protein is CASSSALTGNEQFF.

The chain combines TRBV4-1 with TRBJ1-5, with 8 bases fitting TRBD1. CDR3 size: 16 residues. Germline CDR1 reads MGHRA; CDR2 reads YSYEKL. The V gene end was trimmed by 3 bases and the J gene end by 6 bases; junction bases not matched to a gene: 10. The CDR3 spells CASSQARTGSGQPQHF. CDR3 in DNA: TGCGCCAGCAGCCAGGCCCGGACAGGGTCGGGTCAGCCCCAGCATTTT.

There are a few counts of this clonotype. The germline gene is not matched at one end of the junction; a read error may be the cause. The CDR3 DNA reads as TGTGCCAGCAGCCTGGACAGGGTAGGGGACAATGAGCAGTTTTTC. This encodes CASSLDRVGDNEQFF. The chain employs TRBV7-2 and TRBJ2-1; TRBD1 matches 8 bases. CDR1 and CDR2 from the germline V gene are SGHTA and FQGNSA. This CDR3 contains 15 residues.

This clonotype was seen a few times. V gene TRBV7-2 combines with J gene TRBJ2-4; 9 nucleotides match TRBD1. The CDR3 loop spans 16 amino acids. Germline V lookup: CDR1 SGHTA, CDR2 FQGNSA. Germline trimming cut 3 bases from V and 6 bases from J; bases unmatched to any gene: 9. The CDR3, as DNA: TGTGCCAGCAGCTTCTTGCCGGGACAGGGAGCAAACATTCAGTACTTC. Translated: CASSFLPGQGANIQYF.

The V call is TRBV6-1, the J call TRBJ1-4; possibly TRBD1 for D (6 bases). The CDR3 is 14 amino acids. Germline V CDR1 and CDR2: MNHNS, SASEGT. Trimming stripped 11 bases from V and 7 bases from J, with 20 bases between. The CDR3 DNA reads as TGTGCCCTGGGGGGCCCTTCTGGCGGTGAAAAACTGTTTTTT. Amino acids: CALGGPSGGEKLFF.

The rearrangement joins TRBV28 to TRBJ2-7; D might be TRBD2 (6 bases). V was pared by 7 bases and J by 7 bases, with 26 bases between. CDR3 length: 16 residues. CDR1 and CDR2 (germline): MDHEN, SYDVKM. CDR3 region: CASKRAAGTRRSEQYF. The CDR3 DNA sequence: TGTGCCAGCAAGCGAGCCGCCGGGACTCGTAGGAGTGAGCAGTACTTC.

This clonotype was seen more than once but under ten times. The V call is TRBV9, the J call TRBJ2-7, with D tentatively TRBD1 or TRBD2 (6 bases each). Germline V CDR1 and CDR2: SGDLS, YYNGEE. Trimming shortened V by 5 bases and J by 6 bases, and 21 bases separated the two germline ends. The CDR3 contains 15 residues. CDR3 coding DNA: TGTGCCAGCAGTAAAGGGGGAGGTATCTCAAGCGAGCAGTACTTC. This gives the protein CASSKGGGISSEQYF.

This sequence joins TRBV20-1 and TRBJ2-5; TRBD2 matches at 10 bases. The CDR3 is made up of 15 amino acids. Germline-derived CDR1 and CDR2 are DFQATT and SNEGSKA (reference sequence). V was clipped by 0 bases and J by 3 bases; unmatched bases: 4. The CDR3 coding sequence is TGCAGTGCTAGAGATATTGGACTAGCGGAAGAGACCCAGTACTTC. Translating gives CSARDIGLAEETQYF.

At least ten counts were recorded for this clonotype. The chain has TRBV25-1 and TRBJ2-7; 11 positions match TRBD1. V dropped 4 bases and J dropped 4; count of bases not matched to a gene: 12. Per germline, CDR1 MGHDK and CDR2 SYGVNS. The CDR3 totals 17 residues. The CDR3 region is CASSGLGDRGAYYEQYF. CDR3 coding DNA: TGTGCCAGCAGTGGTTTAGGGGACAGGGGGGCGTATTACGAGCAGTACTTC.

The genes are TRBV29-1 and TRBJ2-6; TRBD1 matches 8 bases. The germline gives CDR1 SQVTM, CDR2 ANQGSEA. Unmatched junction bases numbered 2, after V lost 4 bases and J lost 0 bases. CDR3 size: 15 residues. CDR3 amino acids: CSVGQGFSGANVLTF. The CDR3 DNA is TGCAGCGTTGGACAGGGGTTCTCTGGGGCCAACGTCCTGACTTTC.

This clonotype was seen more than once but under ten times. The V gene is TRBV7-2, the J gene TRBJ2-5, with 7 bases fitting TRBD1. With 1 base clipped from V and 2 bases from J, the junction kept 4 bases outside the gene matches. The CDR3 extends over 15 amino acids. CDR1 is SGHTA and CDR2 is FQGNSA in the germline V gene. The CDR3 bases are TGTGCCAGCAGCTTAGAGGGACAGCATCAAGAGACCCAGTACTTC. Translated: CASSLEGQHQETQYF.

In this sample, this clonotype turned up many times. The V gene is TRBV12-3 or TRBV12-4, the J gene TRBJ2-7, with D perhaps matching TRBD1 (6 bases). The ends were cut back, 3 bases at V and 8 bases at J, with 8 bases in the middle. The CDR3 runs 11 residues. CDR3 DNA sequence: TGTGCCAGCAGTTTTCAGGGGAAGCAGTACTTC. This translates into CASSFQGKQYF.

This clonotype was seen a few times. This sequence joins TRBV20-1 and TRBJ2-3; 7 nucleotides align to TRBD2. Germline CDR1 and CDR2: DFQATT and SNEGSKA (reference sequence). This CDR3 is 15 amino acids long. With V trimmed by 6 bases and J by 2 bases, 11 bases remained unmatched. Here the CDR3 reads CSAQRVAGSTDTQYF. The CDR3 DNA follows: TGCAGTGCACAGAGGGTAGCGGGCTCCACAGATACGCAGTATTTT.

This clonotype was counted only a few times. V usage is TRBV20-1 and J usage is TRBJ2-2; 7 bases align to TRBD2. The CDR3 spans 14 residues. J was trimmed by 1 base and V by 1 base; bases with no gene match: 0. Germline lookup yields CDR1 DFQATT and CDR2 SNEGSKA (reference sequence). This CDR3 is CSARASGNTGELFF. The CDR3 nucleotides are TGCAGTGCTAGAGCTAGCGGGAACACCGGGGAGCTGTTTTTT.

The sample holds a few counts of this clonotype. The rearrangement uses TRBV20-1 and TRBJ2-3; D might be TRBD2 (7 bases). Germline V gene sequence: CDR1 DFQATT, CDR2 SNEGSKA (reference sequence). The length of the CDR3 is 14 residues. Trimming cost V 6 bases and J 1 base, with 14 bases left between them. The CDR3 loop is CSAPRGGRTDTQYF. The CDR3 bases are TGCAGTGCCCCTAGGGGGGGACGCACAGATACGCAGTATTTT.

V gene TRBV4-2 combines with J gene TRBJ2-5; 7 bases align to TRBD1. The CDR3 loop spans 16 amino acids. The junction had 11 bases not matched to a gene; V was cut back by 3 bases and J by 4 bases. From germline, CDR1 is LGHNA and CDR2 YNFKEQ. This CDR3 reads CASSQETTGVGETQYF. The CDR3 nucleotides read TGTGCCAGCAGCCAGGAAACTACAGGGGTGGGAGAGACCCAGTACTTC.

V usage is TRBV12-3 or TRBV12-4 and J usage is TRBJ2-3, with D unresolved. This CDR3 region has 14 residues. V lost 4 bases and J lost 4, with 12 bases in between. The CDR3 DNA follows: TGTGCCAGCAGTTCACGTGGGGTCTCAGATACGCAGTATTTT. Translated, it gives CASSSRGVSDTQYF.

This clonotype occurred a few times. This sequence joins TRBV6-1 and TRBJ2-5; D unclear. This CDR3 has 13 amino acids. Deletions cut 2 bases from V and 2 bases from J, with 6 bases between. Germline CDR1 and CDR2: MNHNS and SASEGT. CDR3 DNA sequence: TGTGCCAGCAGTGAATATGGTCAAGAGACCCAGTACTTC. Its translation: CASSEYGQETQYF.

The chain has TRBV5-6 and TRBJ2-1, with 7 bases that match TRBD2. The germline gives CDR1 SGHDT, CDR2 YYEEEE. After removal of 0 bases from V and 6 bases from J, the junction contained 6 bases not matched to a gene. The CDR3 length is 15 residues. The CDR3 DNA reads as TGTGCCAGCAGCTTGGTAGCGGGTCTACTCAATGAGCAGTTCTTC. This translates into CASSLVAGLLNEQFF.

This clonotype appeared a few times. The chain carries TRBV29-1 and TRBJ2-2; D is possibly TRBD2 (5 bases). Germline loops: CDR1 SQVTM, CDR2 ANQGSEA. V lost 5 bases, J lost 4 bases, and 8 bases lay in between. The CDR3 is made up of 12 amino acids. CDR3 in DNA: TGCAGCGTTCTAAGCGGCACCGGGGAGCTGTTTTTT. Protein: CSVLSGTGELFF.

CDR3: CASSPRLAGGPPTQYF. DNA of the CDR3: TGTGCCAGCAGCCCCCGACTAGCGGGAGGGCCGCCTACCCAGTACTTC. The V gene is TRBV7-2, the J gene TRBJ2-5, with 14 bases matching TRBD2. The V and J ends lost 5 bases and 8 bases, in that order; junction bases with no gene match: 10. In germline, CDR1 is SGHTA, CDR2 FQGNSA. CDR3 length: 16 residues.

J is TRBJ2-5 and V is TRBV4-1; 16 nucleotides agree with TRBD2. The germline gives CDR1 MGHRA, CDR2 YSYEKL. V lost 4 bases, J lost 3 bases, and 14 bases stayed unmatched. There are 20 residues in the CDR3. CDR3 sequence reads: CASSPRPLGTSGGGEETQYF. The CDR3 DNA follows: TGCGCCAGCAGCCCGCGACCGCTAGGGACTAGCGGGGGGGGTGAAGAGACCCAGTACTTC.

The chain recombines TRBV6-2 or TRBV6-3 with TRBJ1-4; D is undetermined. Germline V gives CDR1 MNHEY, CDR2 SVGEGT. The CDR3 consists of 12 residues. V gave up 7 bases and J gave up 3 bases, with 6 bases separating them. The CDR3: CASKFPNEKLFF. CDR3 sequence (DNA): TGTGCCAGCAAATTCCCTAATGAAAAACTGTTTTTT.

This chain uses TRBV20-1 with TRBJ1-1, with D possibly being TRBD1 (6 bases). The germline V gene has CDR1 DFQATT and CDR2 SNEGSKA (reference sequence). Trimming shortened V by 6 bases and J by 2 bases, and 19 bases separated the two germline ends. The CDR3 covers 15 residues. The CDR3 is CSAWTAGGSNTEAFF. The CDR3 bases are TGCAGTGCATGGACAGCCGGAGGTTCCAACACTGAAGCTTTCTTT.

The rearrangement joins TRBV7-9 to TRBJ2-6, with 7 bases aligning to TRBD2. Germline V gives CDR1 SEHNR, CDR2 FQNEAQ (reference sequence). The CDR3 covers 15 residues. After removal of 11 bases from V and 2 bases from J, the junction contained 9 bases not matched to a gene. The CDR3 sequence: CAGRELAPGANVLTF. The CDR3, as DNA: TGTGCCGGGAGGGAGCTGGCCCCTGGGGCCAACGTCCTGACTTTC. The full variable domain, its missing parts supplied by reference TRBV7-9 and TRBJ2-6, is DTGVSQNPRHKITKRGQNVTFRCDPISEHNRLYWYRQTLGQGPEFLTYFQNEAQLEKSRLLSDRFSAERPKGSFSTLEIQRTEQGDSAMYLCAGRELAPGANVLTFGAGSRLTVL.

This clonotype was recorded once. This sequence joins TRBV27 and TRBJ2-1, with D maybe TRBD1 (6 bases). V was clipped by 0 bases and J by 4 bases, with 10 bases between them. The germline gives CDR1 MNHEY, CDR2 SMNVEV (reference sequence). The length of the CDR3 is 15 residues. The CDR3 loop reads CASSLSIRGYNEQFF. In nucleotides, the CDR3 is TGTGCCAGCAGTTTATCTATCAGGGGATACAATGAGCAGTTCTTC.